This note documents a single T cell receptor (beta chain) sequence. The target of this receptor is not known. Base quality data are lacking; no much larger clone is found one base away. V is shortened by 7 bases, J by 2 bases, and the region joining them spans 6 bases. CDR1 MDHEN and CDR2 SYDVKM were looked up in the germline V gene. The CDR3 starts with the cysteine, ends with the phenylalanine, and has 13 residues. Only CDR3 DNA remains: 39 bases, in frame from the first base. Using the deep immunoSEQ assay, TCR CDR3 regions were amplified from genomic DNA by multiplex PCR. For each cell subset, the extracted genomic DNA was distributed evenly across all wells of several immunoSEQ 96-well plates, and each plate served as one replicate. For sorted subsets, each replicate PCR was loaded with about 0.2 ug genomic DNA, equivalent to 30,000 to 35,000 T cell genomes. The purified libraries were quantified using a Qubit 3.0 fluorometer, sized with a Bioanalyzer 2100, and then quantified again using the KAPA Library Quantification kit. Each immunoSEQ 96-well plate was sequenced on its own single-read 150-cycle Illumina NextSeq 550 flow cell. The study's processing was this. The immunoSEQ output contained only junctional sequences without quality scores, so filtering could not match that applied to full-length reads. Sequences were annotated with PyIR, a Python wrapper for IgBLAST v1.9, using IMGT germline references to assign V/J genes and CDR3. Reads with weak V/J assignments (E-value above 1e-6), missing CDR3, stop codons, out-of-frame junctions, or ambiguous translated residues were removed. A V3J clonotype was defined by an identical inferred V gene, J gene, and CDR3 amino acid sequence. The percentage overlap between two repertoires was calculated by dividing the number of shared unique clonotypes by the size of the smaller repertoire. Repertoire richness was assessed with RTK rarefaction, the Chao1 estimator, and Recon v2.1 estimates of unobserved clonotypes. Generation probabilities were computed with OLGA for all TCRbeta clonotypes obtained by the gDNA method from four donors. The clones in this table, taken by TCRdb from immuneACCESS, are in-frame only. Not every clone is retained; where verified, under half of the shortfall comes from an unresolved V gene, and the cause of the rest is unknown. Clonal size and the V and J genes are those of that table, whereas D and trimming came from the DNA. The table for this sample lists over a million clones; roughly 96% of them were counted only once. The top ten hold 1.2% of the sample.

The donors were healthy, HIV-negative adults with no recently reported acute infections or vaccinations. Every donor was a Caucasian adult residing in Nashville, Tennessee, USA. CD4+ T cells were enriched by magnetic negative selection, after which naive cells were positively selected on CD45RA and the negative fraction was taken as the memory subset. Blood was obtained by leukapheresis, after which PBMCs were separated by Ficoll-Histopaque density gradient centrifugation and cryopreserved in liquid nitrogen vapor phase. Purity and quantity of every magnetically sorted T cell population were checked by analytical flow cytometry. From each sorted fraction, genomic DNA was isolated and quantified by UV absorbance on a Nanodrop 2000c. The data were obtained in a study of shared clonotypes between healthy human individuals (dated by TCRdb to the early 2020s). For context, the study as a whole: The cohort included a few men and a couple of women between 18 and 49 years of age. For each donor, CD4 naive and CD4 memory were each run on three plates, CD8 naive on two plates, and CD8 memory on one plate. To estimate repertoire size and how much clonotypes are shared between individuals, the study performed deep sequencing of blood TCR repertoires from five healthy adults. Different laboratories and diverse techniques were used to prepare libraries and sequence TCR repertoires, to increase sequencing depth and limit assay-specific biases. Between about 0.8 and 8.9 billion PBMCs per donor were obtained by leukapheresis.

The paper as a whole reports these results and caveats: Sampling was restricted to blood, and TCR repertoires in tissues likely differ from the TCR repertoires found in blood. Because the study included only a small number of donors, the genetic and exposure-history diversity represented was limited. Compared with non-shared clonotypes, clonotypes shared by all four sorted-subset donors had higher generation probabilities. Rarefaction of sorted-subset datasets indicated incomplete sequencing despite the large sequencing depth. Sharing across a few donors was observed for about 5% of naive CD4, 3.5% of naive CD8, 2.3% of memory CD4, and around 0.44% of memory CD8 clonotypes. Pairwise subsampling led to the expectation that sequencing depth would affect the degree of clonotype sharing among donors. Naive subsets generally had larger estimated clonotype richness than memory subsets did.

The V gene is TRBV28 and the J gene is TRBJ2-6; confidence is insufficient to name the D gene. The receptor comes from a man aged 30-40 years in good health. Sequenced sample: naive CD4+ T cells sorted from blood. In light of the paper, this sample's cell subset or site label describes: CD45RA+ positively selected. The DNA sequence is as follows: TGTGCCAGCACCCCCACTGGGGCCAACGTCCTGACTTTC. Protein translation: CASTPTGANVLTF.